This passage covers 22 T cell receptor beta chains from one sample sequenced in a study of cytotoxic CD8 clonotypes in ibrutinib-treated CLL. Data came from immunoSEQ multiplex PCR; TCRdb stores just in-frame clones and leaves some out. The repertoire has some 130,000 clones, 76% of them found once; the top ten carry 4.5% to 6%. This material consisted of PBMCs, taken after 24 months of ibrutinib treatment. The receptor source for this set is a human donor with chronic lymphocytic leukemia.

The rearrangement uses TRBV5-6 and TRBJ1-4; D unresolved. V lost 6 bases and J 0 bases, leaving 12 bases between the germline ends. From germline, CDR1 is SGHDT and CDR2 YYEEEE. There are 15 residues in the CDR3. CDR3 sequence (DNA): TGTGCCAGCACCGCGGGCCCGGCAACTAATGAAAAACTGTTTTTT. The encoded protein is CASTAGPATNEKLFF.

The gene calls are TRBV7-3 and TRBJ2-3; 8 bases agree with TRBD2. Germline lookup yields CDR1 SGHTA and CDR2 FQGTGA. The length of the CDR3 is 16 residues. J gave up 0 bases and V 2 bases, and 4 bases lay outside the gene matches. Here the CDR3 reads CASSLRGGISTDTQYF. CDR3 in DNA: TGTGCCAGCAGCTTACGGGGGGGCATTAGCACAGATACGCAGTATTTT. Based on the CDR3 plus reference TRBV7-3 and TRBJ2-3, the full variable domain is GAGVSQTPSNKVTEKGKYVELRCDPISGHTALYWYRQSLGQGPEFLIYFQGTGAADDSGLPNDRFFAVRPEGSVSTLKIQRTERGDSAVYLCASSLRGGISTDTQYFGPGTRLTVL.

The CDR3 coding sequence is TGTGCCAGCAGCTCACCAAGGGCTCGATCTGGGGCCAACGTCCTGACTTTC. Protein: CASSSPRARSGANVLTF. The rearrangement uses TRBV5-4 and TRBJ2-6, with no clear D. Germline CDR1 is SGHNT and CDR2 is YYREEE (reference sequence). Trimming shortened V by 3 bases and J by 1 base, and 14 bases separated the two germline ends. The CDR3 contains 17 residues.

Written as DNA, the CDR3 is TGTGCCAGCCGCCCCGGGACAGGGGGCTTGGGTGAAAAACTGTTTTTT. It encodes CASRPGTGGLGEKLFF. The genes are TRBV28 and TRBJ1-4; TRBD1 agrees at 12 bases. Germline CDR1 is MDHEN and CDR2 is SYDVKM. Losses at the gene ends were 8 bases for V and 7 bases for J; bases not matched to a gene: 11. The CDR3 length is 16 residues.

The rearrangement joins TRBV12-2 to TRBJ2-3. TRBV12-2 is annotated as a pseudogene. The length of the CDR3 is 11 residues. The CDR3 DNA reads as TGTGCAAGTCCGAGGGACGATACGCAGTATTTT. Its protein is CASPRDDTQYF.

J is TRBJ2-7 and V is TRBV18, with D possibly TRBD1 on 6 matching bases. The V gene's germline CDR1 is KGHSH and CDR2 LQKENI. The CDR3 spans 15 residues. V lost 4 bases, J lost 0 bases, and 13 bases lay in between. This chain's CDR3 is CASSRGTTRSYEQYF. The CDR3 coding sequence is TGTGCCAGCTCACGGGGGACAACCCGCTCCTACGAGCAGTACTTC.

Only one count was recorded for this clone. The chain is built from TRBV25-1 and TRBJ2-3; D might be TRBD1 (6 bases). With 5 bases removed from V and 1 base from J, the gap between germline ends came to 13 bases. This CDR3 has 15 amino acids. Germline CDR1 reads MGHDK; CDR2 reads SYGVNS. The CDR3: CASSPRDKGTDTQYF. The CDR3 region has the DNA TGTGCCAGCAGTCCCCGGGACAAGGGCACAGATACGCAGTATTTT.

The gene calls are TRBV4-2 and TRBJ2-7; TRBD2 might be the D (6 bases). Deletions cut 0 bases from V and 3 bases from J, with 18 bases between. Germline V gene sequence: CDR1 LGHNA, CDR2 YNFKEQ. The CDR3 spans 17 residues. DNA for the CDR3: TGTGCCAGCAGCCAAGAATTTTCGGCTAGCGAGGGCTACGAGCAGTACTTC. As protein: CASSQEFSASEGYEQYF.

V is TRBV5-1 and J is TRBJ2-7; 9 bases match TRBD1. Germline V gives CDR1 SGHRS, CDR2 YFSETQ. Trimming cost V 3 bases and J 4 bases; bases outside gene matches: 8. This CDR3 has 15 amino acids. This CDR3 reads CASSSPTGGGYEQYF. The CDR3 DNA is TGCGCCAGCAGCTCGCCCACAGGGGGCGGATACGAGCAGTACTTC.

The CDR3 DNA is TGTGCCAGCAGCTTGGGGGACCTAGCGGGAGCCCATGAGCAGTTCTTC. It is translated as CASSLGDLAGAHEQFF. V is TRBV5-6 and J is TRBJ2-1; 10 nucleotides agree with TRBD2. Germline CDR1 SGHDT, CDR2 YYEEEE. The CDR3 loop spans 16 amino acids. The trim removed 0 bases at V and 8 bases at J, leaving 8 bases unmatched. Full variable domain (missing parts from reference TRBV5-6 and TRBJ2-1): DAGVTQSPTHLIKTRGQQVTLRCSPKSGHDTVSWYQQALGQGPQFIFQYYEEEERQRGNFPDRFSGHQFPNYSSELNVNALLLGDSALYLCASSLGDLAGAHEQFFGPGTRLTVL.

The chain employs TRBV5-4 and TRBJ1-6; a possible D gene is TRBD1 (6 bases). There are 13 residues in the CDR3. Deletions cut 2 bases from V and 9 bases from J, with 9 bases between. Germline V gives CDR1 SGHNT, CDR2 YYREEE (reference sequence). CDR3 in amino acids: CASSFPRGSPLHF. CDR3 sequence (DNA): TGTGCCAGCAGCTTTCCCAGGGGTTCACCCCTCCACTTT.

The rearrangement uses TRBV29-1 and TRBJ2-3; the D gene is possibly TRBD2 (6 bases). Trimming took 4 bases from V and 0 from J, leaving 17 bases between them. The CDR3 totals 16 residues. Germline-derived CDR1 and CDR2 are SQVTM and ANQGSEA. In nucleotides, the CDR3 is TGCAGCGTTGTGGTAGCGGCGCTTACTAGCACAGATACGCAGTATTTT. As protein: CSVVVAALTSTDTQYF.

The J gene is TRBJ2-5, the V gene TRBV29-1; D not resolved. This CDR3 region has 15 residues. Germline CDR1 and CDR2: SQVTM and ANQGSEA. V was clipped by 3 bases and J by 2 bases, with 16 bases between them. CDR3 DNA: TGCAGCGTTGACCGCGTGCGGAGACCACAAGAGACCCAGTACTTC. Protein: CSVDRVRRPQETQYF.

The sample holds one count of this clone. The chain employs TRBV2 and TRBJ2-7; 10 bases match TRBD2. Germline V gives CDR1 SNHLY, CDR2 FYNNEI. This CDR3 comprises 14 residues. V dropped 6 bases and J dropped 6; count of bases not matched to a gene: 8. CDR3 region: CASRDSGGGFEQYF. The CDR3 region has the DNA TGTGCCAGCAGAGACAGCGGGGGGGGCTTCGAGCAGTACTTC.

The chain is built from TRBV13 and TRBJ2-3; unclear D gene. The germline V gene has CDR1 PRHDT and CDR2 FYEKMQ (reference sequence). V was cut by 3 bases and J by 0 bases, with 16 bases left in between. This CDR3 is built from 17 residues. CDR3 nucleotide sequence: TGTGCCAGCAGCTTTTTCGCTGGAGACTCTAGCACAGATACGCAGTATTTT. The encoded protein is CASSFFAGDSSTDTQYF.

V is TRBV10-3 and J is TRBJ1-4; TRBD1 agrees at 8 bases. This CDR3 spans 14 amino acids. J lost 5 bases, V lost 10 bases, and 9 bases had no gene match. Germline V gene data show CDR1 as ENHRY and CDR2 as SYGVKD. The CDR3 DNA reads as TGTGCCACCAGGTCAGGGGGCTCGAATGAAAAACTGTTTTTT. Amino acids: CATRSGGSNEKLFF.

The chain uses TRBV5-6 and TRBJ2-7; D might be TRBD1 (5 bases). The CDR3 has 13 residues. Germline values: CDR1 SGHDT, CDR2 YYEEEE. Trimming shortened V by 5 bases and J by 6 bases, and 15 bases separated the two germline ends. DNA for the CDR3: TGTGCCAGCAGAGTAACAGGCGCCCCCGAGCAGTACTTC. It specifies CASRVTGAPEQYF.

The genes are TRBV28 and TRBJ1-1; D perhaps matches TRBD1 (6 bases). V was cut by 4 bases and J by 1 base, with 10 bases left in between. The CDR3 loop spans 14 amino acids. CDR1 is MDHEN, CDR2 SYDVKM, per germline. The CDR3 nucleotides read TGTGCCAGCAGTTGGGGACACTCGAACACTGAAGCTTTCTTT. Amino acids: CASSWGHSNTEAFF.

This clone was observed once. The CDR3 sequence: CASSPWTSGSGTGELFF. Written as DNA, the CDR3 is TGTGCCAGCAGCCCTTGGACTAGCGGGAGTGGTACCGGGGAGCTGTTTTTT. V is TRBV4-2 and J is TRBJ2-2; 13 bases align to TRBD2. The CDR3 spans 17 residues. V was clipped by 4 bases and J by 5 bases; unmatched bases: 7. Germline V lookup: CDR1 LGHNA, CDR2 YNFKEQ.

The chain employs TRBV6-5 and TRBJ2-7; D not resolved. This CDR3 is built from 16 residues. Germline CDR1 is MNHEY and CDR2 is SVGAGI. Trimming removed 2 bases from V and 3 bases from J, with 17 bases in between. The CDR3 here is CASSYGHPMGGYEQYF. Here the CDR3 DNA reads TGTGCCAGCAGTTACGGGCACCCGATGGGTGGCTACGAGCAGTACTTC.

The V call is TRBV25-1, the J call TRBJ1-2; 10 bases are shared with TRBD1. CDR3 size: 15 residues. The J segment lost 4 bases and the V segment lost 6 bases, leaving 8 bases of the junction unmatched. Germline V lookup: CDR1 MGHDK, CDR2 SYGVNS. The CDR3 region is CASRGGQGVAYGYTF. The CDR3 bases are TGTGCCAGCAGGGGAGGACAGGGGGTGGCCTATGGCTACACCTTC.

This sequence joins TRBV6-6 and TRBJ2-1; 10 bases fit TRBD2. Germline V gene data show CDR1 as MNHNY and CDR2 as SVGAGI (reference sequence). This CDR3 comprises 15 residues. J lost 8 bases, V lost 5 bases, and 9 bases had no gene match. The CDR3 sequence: CASSKKREGPHEQFF. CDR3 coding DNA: TGTGCCAGCAGTAAAAAGCGGGAGGGCCCCCATGAGCAGTTCTTC.